This T cell receptor beta chain is drawn from a study of early T cells in non-severe SARS-CoV-2 infection. Study in general: From unsorted whole blood, bulk RNA was sequenced, and the chains remained unpaired.

Attachment of unique molecular identifiers was made to individual cDNA molecules. TCRdb ran MiXCR on the 5' RACE reads and lists one entry per CDR3 protein. There are 35,000 to 45,000 distinct CDR3 sequences in the sample; roughly 9.7% occur only once, and around 12% lies in the top ten. The CDR3 runs to 15 residues. The germline gives CDR1 SQVTM, CDR2 ANQGSEA. The V end lost 7 bases, the J end lost 2 bases, and 18 bases lay between the germline ends. This clonotype was observed a few times. This sequence joins TRBV29-1 and TRBJ2-1; D gene uncertain. The clonotype was recovered from an adult who was a healthcare worker with PCR-confirmed SARS-CoV-2 infection or an uninfected control (not recorded which). What was sequenced was whole blood. The CDR3 bases are TGCAGCGGGAGAGAGGCTGGGTTGCCCTACAATGAGCAGTTCTTC. This translates into CSGREAGLPYNEQFF.